The rows below give T cell receptor beta chains drawn from one sample of a study of blood T cell repertoires in COVID-19. Assay used: immunoSEQ multiplex PCR; TCRdb lists only in-frame clones, some missing. The data contain about 26,000 clones, approximately 70% of them singletons. Input material: peripheral blood. These receptor sequences come from a man aged 55-75 years with active or convalescent COVID-19. Each CDR3 is given with its conserved first and last residue. Fields, in order: J gene, V gene, clone size, D gene, CDR3 DNA, CDR3 protein. A D gene is named only where the DNA matches it firmly. Rows may omit the clone size; those that give it use once, few, many or a size class.

TRBJ2-1	TRBV28	.	TRBD2	TGTGCCAGCAGTTTATGGAGCGGGGGGGCCTACAATGAGCAGTTCTTC	CASSLWSGGAYNEQFF
TRBJ2-7	TRBV21-1	.	.	TGTGCCAGCAGCAACCGGGGGAAACAGGGGTTCTTTCTCTACGAGCAGTACTTC	CASSNRGKQGFFLYEQYF
TRBJ2-7	TRBV7-6	.	TRBD1	TGTGCCAGCAGCTTAGGCGGGTCGGGACAGGGATCCTACGAGCAGTACTTC	CASSLGGSGQGSYEQYF
TRBJ2-2	TRBV7-2	.	.	TGTGCCAGCAGCTCCGGTGGTGTGCCCGGGGAGCTGTTTTTT	CASSSGGVPGELFF
TRBJ2-1	TRBV5-1	.	TRBD2	TGCGCCAGCAGCCTCCTCACCAGCGGGGCCTACAATGAGCAGTTCTTC	CASSLLTSGAYNEQFF
TRBJ2-1	TRBV3-1/TRBV3-2	.	.	TGTGCCAGCAGCCGACGGAAGACAAACAATGAGCAGTTCTTC	CASSRRKTNNEQFF
TRBJ1-2	TRBV6-5	.	TRBD1	TGTGCCAGCAGTATGACAGGGGAAGGTGGCTACACCTTC	CASSMTGEGGYTF
TRBJ1-1	TRBV18	few	.	TGTGCCAGCACACCATTGACAGACTACACTGAAGCTTTCTTT	CASTPLTDYTEAFF
TRBJ2-3	TRBV4-1	.	TRBD1	TGCGCCAGCAGCCAAGTTGGTCGGGACAGGGGTGTGGATACGCAGTATTTT	CASSQVGRDRGVDTQYF
TRBJ1-1	TRBV14	.	TRBD1	TGTGCCAGCAGCCGCTTCACAGGGGGCTGGACTGAAGCTTTCTTT	CASSRFTGGWTEAFF